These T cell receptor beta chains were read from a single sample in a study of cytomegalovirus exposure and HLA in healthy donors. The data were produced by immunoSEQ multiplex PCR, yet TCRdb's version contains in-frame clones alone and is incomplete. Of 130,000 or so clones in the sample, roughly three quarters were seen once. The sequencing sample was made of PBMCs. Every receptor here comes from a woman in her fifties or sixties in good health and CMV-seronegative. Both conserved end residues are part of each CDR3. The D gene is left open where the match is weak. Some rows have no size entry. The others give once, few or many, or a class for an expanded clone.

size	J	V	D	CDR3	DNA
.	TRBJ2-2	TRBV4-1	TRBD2	CASSPQRGLDTGELFF	TGCGCCAGCAGCCCCCAAAGGGGACTAGACACCGGGGAGCTGTTTTTT
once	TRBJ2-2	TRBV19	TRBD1	CASQVRGRNTGELFF	TGTGCCAGTCAGGTCAGGGGGCGGAACACCGGGGAGCTGTTTTTT
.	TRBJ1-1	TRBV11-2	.	CASQGQQNTEAFF	TGTGCCAGCCAGGGACAACAGAACACTGAAGCTTTCTTT
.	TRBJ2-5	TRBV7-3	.	CASSPHPRRGQETQYF	TGTGCCAGCAGCCCCCACCCGCGGCGGGGACAAGAGACCCAGTACTTC
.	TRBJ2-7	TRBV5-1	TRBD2	CASSSYSGSPYEQYF	TGCGCCAGCAGCTCCTATAGCGGGTCCCCCTACGAGCAGTACTTC
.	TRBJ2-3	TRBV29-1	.	CSVFVREGTDTQYF	TGCAGCGTTTTCGTGCGGGAAGGCACAGATACGCAGTATTTT
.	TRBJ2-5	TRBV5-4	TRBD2	CASSQTSGRPETQYF	TGTGCCAGCAGCCAGACTAGCGGGAGACCAGAGACCCAGTACTTC
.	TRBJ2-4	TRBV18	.	CASSPLEGAGVKNIQYF	TGTGCCAGCTCACCACTTGAAGGGGCCGGTGTCAAAAACATTCAGTACTTC
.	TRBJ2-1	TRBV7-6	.	CASSSSLEQFF	TGTGCCAGCAGCTCCTCCCTAGAGCAGTTCTTC
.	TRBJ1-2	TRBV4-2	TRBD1	CASSQDQNRGYYGYTF	TGTGCCAGCAGCCAAGATCAGAACAGGGGGTACTATGGCTACACCTTC
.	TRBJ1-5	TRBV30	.	CAWSPMPGSNQPQHF	TGTGCCTGGAGTCCTATGCCGGGGAGCAATCAGCCCCAGCATTTT
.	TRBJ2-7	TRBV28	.	CASSSAAVYPYEQYF	TGTGCCAGCAGTTCAGCGGCGGTCTATCCCTACGAGCAGTACTTC
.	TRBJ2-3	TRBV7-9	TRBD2	CASSTIAGGVTDTQYF	TGTGCCAGCAGCACTATAGCGGGGGGAGTCACAGATACGCAGTATTTT
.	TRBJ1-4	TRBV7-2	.	CASSLGTPVGKLFF	TGTGCCAGCAGCTTGGGGACTCCCGTAGGGAAACTGTTTTTT
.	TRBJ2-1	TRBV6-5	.	CASRRGYNEQFF	TGTGCCAGCAGACGAGGGTACAATGAGCAGTTCTTC
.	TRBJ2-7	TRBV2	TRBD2	CASSEGRASGTVQYF	TGTGCCAGCAGTGAAGGGAGGGCTAGCGGCACAGTGCAGTACTTC
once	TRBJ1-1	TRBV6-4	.	CASSAGRNTEAFF	TGTGCCAGCAGTGCTGGGAGGAACACTGAAGCTTTCTTT
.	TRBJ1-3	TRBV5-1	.	CASSLAGPISDSTGNTIYF	TGCGCCAGCAGCTTGGCGGGGCCCATCTCGGACAGTACTGGAAACACCATATATTTT
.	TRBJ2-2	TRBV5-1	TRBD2	CASSPGLAGGFGNTGELFF	TGCGCCAGCAGCCCCGGACTAGCGGGGGGTTTCGGGAACACCGGGGAGCTGTTTTTT
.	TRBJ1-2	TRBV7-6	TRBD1	CASSRSGQGSGYTF	TGTGCCAGCAGCCGATCCGGACAGGGAAGTGGCTACACCTTC
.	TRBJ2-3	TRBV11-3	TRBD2	CASSPGLVRTSGTDTQYF	TGTGCCAGCAGCCCCGGCCTTGTGCGGACTAGCGGGACAGATACGCAGTATTTT
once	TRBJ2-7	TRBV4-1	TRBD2	CASSRSGRGATYEQYF	TGCGCCAGCAGCCGGAGCGGGCGGGGGGCAACCTACGAGCAGTACTTC
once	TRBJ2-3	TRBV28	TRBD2	CASSLSGASSNTQYF	TGTGCCAGCAGTTTAAGCGGGGCCTCATCGAATACGCAGTATTTT
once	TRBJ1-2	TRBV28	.	CASSLVPDNYGYTF	TGTGCCAGCAGTTTAGTTCCAGATAACTATGGCTACACCTTC
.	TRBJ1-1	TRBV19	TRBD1	CASSTQTGALMNTEAFF	TGTGCCAGTAGTACCCAGACAGGGGCCCTAATGAACACTGAAGCTTTCTTT
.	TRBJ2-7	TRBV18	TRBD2	CASSPWASGSSEQYF	TGTGCCAGCTCACCATGGGCTAGCGGGAGTAGCGAGCAGTACTTC
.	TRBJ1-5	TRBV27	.	CASRPTGAYNQPQHF	TGTGCCAGCAGGCCTACAGGTGCCTACAATCAGCCCCAGCATTTT
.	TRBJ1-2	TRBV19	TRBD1	CASSITGGASGYTF	TGTGCCAGTAGTATCACAGGGGGCGCGTCTGGCTACACCTTC
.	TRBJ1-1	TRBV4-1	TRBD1	CASSFGQGAGTEAFF	TGCGCCAGCAGCTTTGGGCAGGGGGCGGGCACTGAAGCTTTCTTT
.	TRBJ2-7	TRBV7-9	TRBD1	CASSTGQGVYEQYF	TGTGCCAGCAGCACGGGACAGGGGGTCTACGAGCAGTACTTC
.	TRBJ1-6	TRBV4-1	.	CASGRTGRLSNSPLHF	TGCGCCAGCGGCCGTACAGGGCGATTAAGCAATTCACCCCTCCACTTT
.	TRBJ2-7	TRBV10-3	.	CAISETGLAYEQYF	TGTGCCATCAGTGAAACAGGGTTGGCCTACGAGCAGTACTTC
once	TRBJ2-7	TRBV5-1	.	CASSRPGAGEQYF	TGCGCCAGCAGCCGGCCGGGAGCTGGGGAGCAGTACTTC
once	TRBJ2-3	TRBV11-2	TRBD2	CASRPAGRADTQYF	TGTGCCAGCAGACCCGCGGGGAGGGCAGATACGCAGTATTTT
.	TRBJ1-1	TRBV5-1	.	CASSLSVNTEAFF	TGCGCCAGCAGCCTGTCAGTGAACACTGAAGCTTTCTTT
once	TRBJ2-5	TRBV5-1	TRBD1	CASSFGQGNPYQETQYF	TGCGCCAGCAGCTTCGGACAGGGGAACCCATACCAAGAGACCCAGTACTTC
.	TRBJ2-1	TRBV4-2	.	CASSQGEMFRDRLNNEQFF	TGTGCCAGCAGCCAAGGGGAGATGTTCCGAGACAGGCTTAACAATGAGCAGTTCTTC
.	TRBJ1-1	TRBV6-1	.	CASTKTLNTEAFF	TGTGCCAGCACCAAGACTCTGAACACTGAAGCTTTCTTT
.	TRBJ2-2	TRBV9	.	CASSVGAPDDTGELFF	TGTGCCAGCAGCGTCGGTGCCCCCGATGACACCGGGGAGCTGTTTTTT
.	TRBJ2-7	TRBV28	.	CASSLPKNEQYF	TGTGCCAGCAGTTTACCGAAGAACGAGCAGTACTTC
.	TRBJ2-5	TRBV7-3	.	CASSLGSPGETQYF	TGTGCCAGCAGCCTAGGATCCCCTGGGGAGACCCAGTACTTC
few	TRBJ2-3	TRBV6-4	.	CASSEQATDTQYF	TGTGCCAGCAGTGAGCAGGCCACAGATACGCAGTATTTT
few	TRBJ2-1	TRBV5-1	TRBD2	CASSYEGQRGSDEQFF	TGCGCCAGCAGCTATGAGGGCCAGCGGGGAAGCGATGAGCAGTTCTTC
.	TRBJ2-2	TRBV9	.	CASSVGHTNTGELFF	TGTGCCAGCAGCGTAGGTCACACGAACACCGGGGAGCTGTTTTTT
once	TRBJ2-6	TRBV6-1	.	CASSVSKQVLTF	TGTGCCAGCAGTGTCTCCAAACAGGTCCTGACTTTC
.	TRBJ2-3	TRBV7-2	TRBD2	CASSSLFAWPSGATDTQYF	TGTGCCAGCAGTTCACTATTCGCCTGGCCTAGCGGGGCCACAGATACGCAGTATTTT
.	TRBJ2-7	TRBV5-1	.	CASSSEGGDYEQYF	TGCGCCAGCAGCTCGGAGGGTGGGGACTACGAGCAGTACTTC
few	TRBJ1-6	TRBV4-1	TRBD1	CASSPWTGIASPLHF	TGCGCCAGCAGCCCCTGGACAGGGATCGCTTCACCCCTCCACTTT
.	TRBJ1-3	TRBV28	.	CASSSSGGLSGNTIYF	TGTGCCAGCAGTTCCTCCGGGGGACTCTCTGGAAACACCATATATTTT
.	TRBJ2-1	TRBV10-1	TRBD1	CASSDPRTGATNEQFF	TGCGCCAGCAGTGACCCCCGGACAGGGGCGACGAATGAGCAGTTCTTC
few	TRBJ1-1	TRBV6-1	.	CASSRAPLQGAFF	TGTGCCAGCAGCCGAGCACCACTGCAGGGAGCTTTCTTT
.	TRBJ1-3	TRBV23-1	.	CASKSPTGGAREVSGNTIYF	TGCGCCAGCAAGTCCCCCACGGGAGGGGCGAGGGAGGTTTCTGGAAACACCATATATTTT
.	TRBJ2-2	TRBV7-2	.	CASSLVTSPGELFF	TGTGCCAGCAGCTTAGTCACTAGTCCCGGGGAGCTGTTTTTT
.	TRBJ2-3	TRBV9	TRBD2	CASRPGKMAGGRLMSWTDTQYF	TGTGCCAGCAGACCTGGGAAGATGGCGGGGGGGCGTTTAATGAGTTGGACAGATACGCAGTATTTT
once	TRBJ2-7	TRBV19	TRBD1	CASSMMGQGTYEQYF	TGTGCCAGTAGTATGATGGGACAGGGGACCTACGAGCAGTACTTC
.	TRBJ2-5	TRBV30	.	CAWSVGAGKETQYF	TGTGCCTGGAGTGTAGGGGCAGGAAAAGAGACCCAGTACTTC
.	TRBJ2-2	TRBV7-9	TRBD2	CASSLRRGTEKNTGELFF	TGTGCCAGCAGCTTACGGCGGGGGACGGAGAAGAACACCGGGGAGCTGTTTTTT
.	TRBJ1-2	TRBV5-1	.	CASSLVLGGINYGYTF	TGCGCCAGCAGCTTGGTGCTTGGGGGGATTAACTATGGCTACACCTTC
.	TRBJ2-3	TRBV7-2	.	CASSRGLSTDTQYF	TGTGCCAGCAGCAGAGGACTAAGCACAGATACGCAGTATTTT
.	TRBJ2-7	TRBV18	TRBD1	CASSDRVYEQYF	TGTGCCAGCTCCGACAGGGTCTACGAGCAGTACTTC